This is a list of T cell receptor beta chains from one sample in a study of CD8 T cells in ankylosing spondylitis. In TCRdb, the 5' RACE reads were re-called with MiXCR into one record per CDR3 protein. The table has around 890,000 distinct CDR3 sequences, 12% seen once. Material: blood, either unsorted or a sorted T cell fraction (not recorded which). These receptors came from a male donor with ankylosing spondylitis. CDR3s include the opening cysteine and the closing phenylalanine or tryptophan. A D gene is named only where the DNA matches it firmly. Where a row states a size, it is once, few, many or the class of an expanded clone; other rows omit it.

J: TRBJ1-4; V: TRBV29-1; size: few; D: -; CDR3: CSVVGVATNEKLFF; DNA: TGCAGCGTTGTTGGGGTGGCAACTAATGAAAAACTGTTTTTT
J: TRBJ1-1; V: TRBV10-3; size: many; D: -; CDR3: CAIRGPMNTEAFF; DNA: TGTGCCATCAGAGGACCGATGAACACTGAAGCTTTCTTT
J: TRBJ1-2; V: TRBV20-1; size: -; D: -; CDR3: CSATTVFYGYTF; DNA: TGCAGTGCTACAACAGTCTTCTATGGCTACACCTTC
J: TRBJ2-2; V: TRBV20-1; size: -; D: -; CDR3: CSARDPTATGELFF; DNA: TGCAGTGCTAGAGATCCCACGGCCACCGGGGAGCTGTTTTTT
J: TRBJ2-7; V: TRBV20-1; size: many; D: TRBD1; CDR3: CSARTGTDEQYF; DNA: TGCAGTGCTAGGACAGGGACGGACGAGCAGTACTTC
J: TRBJ2-2; V: TRBV4-3; size: -; D: -; CDR3: CASSQARYNANTGELFF; DNA: TGCGCCAGCAGCCAAGCACGTTACAACGCGAACACCGGGGAGCTGTTTTTT
J: TRBJ1-2; V: TRBV7-9; size: -; D: TRBD1; CDR3: CASRAGGSFPYGYTF; DNA: TGTGCCAGCAGGGCAGGGGGAAGTTTCCCCTATGGCTACACCTTC
J: TRBJ1-1; V: TRBV20-1; size: many; D: -; CDR3: CSAVGGYTEAFF; DNA: TGCAGTGCCGTCGGTGGATACACTGAAGCTTTCTTT
J: TRBJ2-1; V: TRBV20-1; size: many; D: TRBD1; CDR3: CSVRTGTYNEQFF; DNA: TGCAGTGTCCGGACAGGGACCTACAATGAGCAGTTCTTC
J: TRBJ1-2; V: TRBV12-3/TRBV12-4; size: many; D: TRBD1; CDR3: CASSYGQAYGYTF; DNA: TGTGCCAGCAGTTACGGACAGGCTTATGGCTACACCTTC
J: TRBJ1-2; V: TRBV5-1; size: -; D: -; CDR3: CASSLESAVGGYTF; DNA: TGCGCCAGCAGCTTGGAGTCAGCAGTAGGTGGCTACACCTTC
J: TRBJ2-5; V: TRBV25-1; size: -; D: -; CDR3: CASSARVSREETQYF; DNA: TGTGCCAGCAGTGCCCGGGTCTCGAGAGAAGAGACCCAGTACTTC
J: TRBJ2-1; V: TRBV5-1; size: -; D: -; CDR3: CASSLEGARLNEQFF; DNA: TGCGCCAGCAGCTTGGAAGGGGCCAGACTGAATGAGCAGTTCTTC
J: TRBJ1-4; V: TRBV25-1; size: many; D: TRBD1; CDR3: CASSPAGQGIEKLFF; DNA: TGTGCCAGCAGCCCCGCCGGACAGGGCATTGAAAAACTGTTTTTT
J: TRBJ1-2; V: TRBV6-1; size: -; D: -; CDR3: CASRPQRLGGYTF; DNA: TGTGCCAGCAGGCCCCAACGGTTGGGTGGCTACACCTTC
J: TRBJ2-1; V: TRBV24-1; size: -; D: TRBD1; CDR3: CATSDTGGAFFEQFF; DNA: TGTGCCACCAGTGATACAGGGGGAGCATTTTTTGAGCAGTTCTTC
J: TRBJ2-5; V: TRBV20-1; size: -; D: -; CDR3: CSGGDASRTQETQYF; DNA: TGCAGTGGAGGGGATGCTAGCAGAACCCAAGAGACCCAGTACTTC
J: TRBJ2-5; V: TRBV20-1; size: -; D: TRBD2; CDR3: CSARRGTSDQETQYF; DNA: TGCAGTGCTAGGAGGGGGACTAGCGACCAAGAGACCCAGTACTTC
J: TRBJ2-4; V: TRBV10-3; size: many; D: TRBD2; CDR3: CAISDPAGVAKNIQYF; DNA: TGTGCCATCAGTGATCCGGCGGGGGTGGCCAAAAACATTCAGTACTTC
J: TRBJ1-1; V: TRBV5-1; size: many; D: -; CDR3: CASSRDDTEAFF; DNA: TGCGCCAGCAGTCGAGACGATACGGAGGCTTTCTTT
J: TRBJ1-1; V: TRBV12-3/TRBV12-4; size: -; D: -; CDR3: CASGTRGFQAEAFF; DNA: TGTGCCAGCGGTACCAGGGGATTCCAGGCTGAAGCTTTCTTT
J: TRBJ1-2; V: TRBV6-5; size: few; D: -; CDR3: CASSYSSSGGNGYTF; DNA: TGTGCCAGCAGTTACTCGAGTTCGGGGGGGAACGGCTACACCTTC
J: TRBJ1-2; V: TRBV6-1; size: -; D: -; CDR3: CATNEGLLYGYTF; DNA: TGTGCCACCAATGAGGGGCTCCTTTATGGCTACACCTTC
J: TRBJ1-2; V: TRBV20-1; size: few; D: -; CDR3: CSAHGQKRVGYTF; DNA: TGCAGTGCTCATGGACAGAAGAGGGTAGGCTACACCTTC
J: TRBJ1-4; V: TRBV4-2; size: -; D: TRBD1; CDR3: CASVGTASTNEKLFF; DNA: TGTGCCAGCGTTGGGACAGCAAGTACTAATGAAAAACTGTTTTTT
J: TRBJ2-1; V: TRBV20-1; size: few; D: TRBD2; CDR3: CSARDTSGGQLTYNEQFF; DNA: TGCAGTGCTAGAGATACTAGCGGGGGGCAACTAACCTACAATGAGCAGTTCTTC
J: TRBJ2-2; V: TRBV6-2/TRBV6-3; size: once; D: -; CDR3: CASSSQSAQRDTGELFF; DNA: TGTGCCAGCAGTTCCCAGTCGGCCCAGCGGGACACCGGGGAGCTGTTTTTT
J: TRBJ2-7; V: TRBV28; size: -; D: TRBD2; CDR3: CASRGLAYSYEQYF; DNA: TGTGCCAGCAGGGGACTAGCCTACTCCTACGAGCAGTACTTC
J: TRBJ2-5; V: TRBV20-1; size: few; D: TRBD2; CDR3: CSAPRDSGTEGTQYF; DNA: TGCAGTGCACCAAGGGATAGCGGGACCGAAGGGACCCAGTACTTC